A single sample gave rise to the 29 T cell receptor beta chains below, sequenced in a study of cytomegalovirus exposure and HLA in healthy donors. Primers: 60 Vbeta forward and 13 Jbeta reverse. Assay: immunoSEQ multiplex PCR; the TCRdb copy retains only in-frame clones and omits some. Among fewer than 150,000 clones, 78% were seen once, and the ten largest hold approximately 2.8%. Sequenced material: PBMCs. These receptors were obtained from a male donor in good health and CMV-seronegative.

V is TRBV2 and J is TRBJ2-7, with 8 positions matching TRBD1. Germline CDR1 SNHLY, CDR2 FYNNEI. Germline trimming cut 3 bases from V and 0 bases from J; bases unmatched to any gene: 13. The CDR3 contains 18 residues. The CDR3 protein is CASSDLSILDRDSYEQYF. The CDR3 DNA reads TGTGCCAGCAGTGATTTGAGTATTTTGGACAGGGACTCCTACGAGCAGTACTTC.

V gene TRBV27 combines with J gene TRBJ2-7, with 7 nucleotides matching TRBD1. V shed 2 bases, J shed 6 bases, and the junction held 7 bases outside the gene matches. Germline values: CDR1 MNHEY, CDR2 SMNVEV (reference sequence). This CDR3 is 14 amino acids long. The CDR3 DNA sequence: TGTGCCAGCAGTTTAACAGGGGTTCTCGGCGAGCAGTACTTC. Its protein product is CASSLTGVLGEQYF.

The rearrangement links TRBV2 to TRBJ2-5; 11 positions match TRBD1. The junction had 10 bases not matched to a gene; V was cut back by 7 bases and J by 0 bases. Germline V gives CDR1 SNHLY, CDR2 FYNNEI. CDR3 length equals 17 residues. The CDR3 DNA reads as TGTGCCAGCACCTCAAGGACAGGGGGCTACAACCAAGAGACCCAGTACTTC. Amino acid sequence: CASTSRTGGYNQETQYF. The entire variable domain, with the rest obtained from reference TRBV2 and TRBJ2-5, is as follows: EPEVTQTPSHQVTQMGQEVILRCVPISNHLYFYWYRQILGQKVEFLVSFYNNEISEKSEIFDDQFSVERPDGSNFTLKIRSTKLEDSAMYFCASTSRTGGYNQETQYFGPGTRLLVL.

This sequence joins TRBV4-2 and TRBJ1-1; 8 bases are shared with TRBD1. The germline V gene has CDR1 LGHNA and CDR2 YNFKEQ. V trimming: 1 base; J trimming: 1 base; junction bases outside the gene matches: 5. The CDR3 is 16 residues long. CDR3 nucleotide sequence: TGTGCCAGCAGCCAAGCCCAGGGGGCTAAGAACACTGAAGCTTTCTTT. Amino acid sequence: CASSQAQGAKNTEAFF.

This clone was observed a single time. CDR3 bases: TGTGCCAGCAGCTTCGCGGAGCGAGAGACCCAGTACTTC. Protein product: CASSFAERETQYF. The rearrangement joins TRBV7-9 to TRBJ2-5; D is unclear. The CDR3 totals 13 residues. Germline CDR1 SEHNR, CDR2 FQNEAQ (reference sequence). With 3 bases removed from V and 4 bases from J, the gap between germline ends came to 9 bases.

The chain employs TRBV2 and TRBJ1-2; D gene ambiguous. Germline CDR1 reads SNHLY; CDR2 reads FYNNEI. The CDR3 is 12 residues long. V shed 9 bases and J shed 3 bases, with 11 bases lying between them. For the CDR3, the DNA is TGTGCCAGTCCAAAGCCGGACTATGGCTACACCTTC. It encodes CASPKPDYGYTF.

DNA of the CDR3: TGTGCCAGCGGTTCGAGCCTCGGGGGATCTAATGAAAAACTGTTTTTT. It encodes CASGSSLGGSNEKLFF. This chain connects TRBV25-1 to TRBJ1-4; D might be TRBD1 (5 bases). Trimming removed 8 bases from V and 3 bases from J, with 19 bases in between. Germline V gene sequence: CDR1 MGHDK, CDR2 SYGVNS. The CDR3 totals 16 residues.

The gene calls are TRBV30 and TRBJ2-7; D gene unclear. This CDR3 has 12 residues. In germline, CDR1 is GTSNPN, CDR2 SVGIG (reference sequence). Trimming removed 1 base at V and 2 bases at J, with 6 bases between. CDR3 sequence (DNA): TGTGCCTGGAGTGGGCAACCCTACGAGCAGTACTTC. Protein sequence: CAWSGQPYEQYF.

This clone has just a few counts. The chain carries TRBV27 and TRBJ2-5; 9 bases are a match to TRBD1. Germline V CDR1 and CDR2: MNHEY, SMNVEV (reference sequence). The ends lost 2 bases at V and 2 bases at J; junction bases unmatched: 3. The CDR3 has 15 amino acids. CDR3 sequence (DNA): TGTGCCAGCAGTTTAAGGGACAGGGCTCAAGAGACCCAGTACTTC. Its translation: CASSLRDRAQETQYF.

This clone showed up just a few times. The genes are TRBV6-5 and TRBJ2-7, with D possibly matching TRBD2 (5 bases). The ends were cut back, 4 bases at V and 3 bases at J, with 10 bases in the middle. The CDR3 length is 13 residues. CDR1 and CDR2 (germline): MNHEY, SVGAGI. The CDR3 sequence: CASSSRGYYEQYF. CDR3 bases: TGTGCCAGCAGTTCCCGGGGATACTACGAGCAGTACTTC.

V is TRBV5-1 and J is TRBJ1-1; no reliable D call. The germline V and J ends were trimmed by 0 bases and 12 bases, with 15 bases remaining between them. The CDR3 is 13 amino acids. Germline V gene sequence: CDR1 SGHRS, CDR2 YFSETQ. CDR3 in DNA: TGCGCCAGCAGCTTGGATACGTCCATTCGGTCTTTCTTT. Its protein is CASSLDTSIRSFF.

The rearrangement links TRBV29-1 to TRBJ1-2; tentatively, D is TRBD1 (5 bases). V was cut by 8 bases and J by 8 bases, with 12 bases left in between. Germline CDR1 is SQVTM and CDR2 is ANQGSEA. CDR3 length equals 10 residues. The CDR3 protein is CSTQDNGYTF. In nucleotides, the CDR3 is TGCAGCACCCAGGACAACGGCTACACCTTC.

This clone has only a few counts. Its ends do not fully match the called genes, so a read error is possible. The DNA of the CDR3 is TGTTCCAGCAGCTCGGACAGGGAGTGGATCTTC. This gives the protein CSSSSDREWIF. This chain joins TRBV7-9 and TRBJ2-1; TRBD1 matches 8 bases. Germline CDR1 is SEHNR and CDR2 is FQNEAQ (reference sequence). The CDR3 loop spans 11 amino acids.

The table lists this clone with a few counts. The genes are TRBV11-2 and TRBJ1-4; D possibly corresponds to TRBD1 (5 bases). The CDR3 extends over 16 amino acids. Germline V gene data show CDR1 as SGHAT and CDR2 as FQNNGV. Trimming removed 6 bases at V and 10 bases at J, with 24 bases between. The CDR3 loop reads CASRESFSGIRGKLFF. Written as DNA, the CDR3 is TGTGCCAGCAGAGAGAGTTTTTCAGGGATTAGGGGAAAACTGTTTTTT.

This clone has a handful of counts. The chain links TRBV5-6 to TRBJ1-2; no clear D. The CDR3 length is 15 residues. Germline assignment: CDR1 SGHDT and CDR2 YYEEEE. The V end lost 4 bases, the J end lost 7 bases, and 20 bases lay between the germline ends. The CDR3 nucleotides read TGTGCCAGCAGCCTCGGGGAGCTACGTGTTCCTGGCTACACCTTC. Protein: CASSLGELRVPGYTF.

V gene TRBV6-4 combines with J gene TRBJ2-3; tentative D call: TRBD2 (6 bases). There are 16 residues in the CDR3. V gave up 2 bases and J gave up 0 bases, with 12 bases separating them. Germline V gene data show CDR1 as MRHNA and CDR2 as SNTAGT. The CDR3 sequence is CASSDTPGGSTDTQYF. The CDR3, as DNA: TGTGCCAGCAGTGACACCCCCGGGGGTAGCACAGATACGCAGTATTTT.

The chain recombines TRBV10-3 with TRBJ2-7; 8 bases match TRBD1. The CDR3 sequence is 14 residues long. Germline V gives CDR1 ENHRY, CDR2 SYGVKD. V shed 7 bases and J 0 bases; nucleotides not matched to a gene: 5. CDR3 coding DNA: TGTGCCATCACCAGGGGGCTAAGCTCCTACGAGCAGTACTTC. Its translation is CAITRGLSSYEQYF.

This chain connects TRBV5-6 to TRBJ1-5, with D possibly being TRBD1 (6 bases). There are 13 residues in the CDR3. The V and J ends lost 4 bases and 4 bases respectively, with 9 bases between them. Germline V gene data show CDR1 as SGHDT and CDR2 as YYEEEE. The CDR3, as DNA: TGTGCCAGCAGCGTCACAGGGAATCAGCCCCAGCATTTT. Its protein product is CASSVTGNQPQHF.

This chain uses TRBV13 with TRBJ2-7; D remains unclear. This CDR3 comprises 13 residues. V shed 1 base and J shed 3 bases, with 7 bases lying between them. Germline V gene data show CDR1 as PRHDT and CDR2 as FYEKMQ (reference sequence). CDR3 DNA: TGTGCCAGCAGCTTAGCGGGTGACTACGAGCAGTACTTC. Translation: CASSLAGDYEQYF.

V usage is TRBV29-1 and J usage is TRBJ1-5; TRBD1 agrees at 10 bases. The V gene end was trimmed by 5 bases and the J gene end by 4 bases; junction bases not matched to a gene: 5. The CDR3 is made up of 14 amino acids. Germline assignment: CDR1 SQVTM and CDR2 ANQGSEA. The CDR3 DNA sequence: TGCAGCGTTTCTGGGGGACAGGGGAATCAGCCCCAGCATTTT. This codes for CSVSGGQGNQPQHF.

This clone has a handful of counts. The chain combines TRBV10-3 with TRBJ2-1, with 7 bases lining up with TRBD2. Germline V gene data show CDR1 as ENHRY and CDR2 as SYGVKD. The CDR3 contains 15 residues. The V and J ends lost 6 bases and 2 bases, in that order; junction bases with no gene match: 7. Written as DNA, the CDR3 is TGTGCCATCAGCTCCGGGGGAGGGCCCTACAATGAGCAGTTCTTC. It encodes CAISSGGGPYNEQFF.

The chain recombines TRBV13 with TRBJ1-3; D unresolved. Trimming left V 5 bases short and J 8 bases short, with 16 bases between. The CDR3 spans 14 residues. Looked up from germline, CDR1 is PRHDT and CDR2 is FYEKMQ (reference sequence). The CDR3 is CASSPWGGGDTIYF. The CDR3 region has the DNA TGTGCCAGCAGCCCTTGGGGAGGTGGGGACACCATATATTTT.

CDR3 in DNA: TGTGCCAGTAGTATCCAGGGTGCTAAATCTGGCTACACCTTC. Protein: CASSIQGAKSGYTF. The chain links TRBV19 to TRBJ1-2, with D perhaps TRBD1 (5 bases). Germline CDR1 is LNHDA and CDR2 is SQIVND (reference sequence). The CDR3 runs to 14 residues. The V end was cut by 3 bases, the J end by 7 bases, with 15 bases between.

The rearrangement links TRBV7-9 to TRBJ1-1; 7 positions match TRBD1. The CDR3 is 14 residues long. Looked up from germline, CDR1 is SEHNR and CDR2 is FQNEAQ (reference sequence). Trimming removed 3 bases from V and 4 bases from J; junction bases left unmatched: 5. The CDR3 DNA is TGTGCCAGCAGCTTCAGACCAGGGGGCACTGAAGCTTTCTTT. It translates to CASSFRPGGTEAFF.

This clone appeared a single time. The rearrangement uses TRBV29-1 and TRBJ1-3; D uncertain. Germline assignment: CDR1 SQVTM and CDR2 ANQGSEA. Trimming took off 6 bases at V and 1 base at J, with 7 bases between the two ends. The CDR3 loop spans 12 amino acids. The CDR3 sequence is CSVRKSGNTIYF. CDR3 DNA sequence: TGCAGCGTGCGCAAGTCTGGAAACACCATATATTTT.

This chain connects TRBV15 to TRBJ1-1; 7 bases agree with TRBD1. CDR3 size: 15 residues. Unmatched junction bases numbered 7, after V lost 3 bases and J lost 3 bases. Germline CDR1 is LNHNV and CDR2 is YYDKDF (reference sequence). CDR3 region: CATSSLDRKDTEAFF. The DNA for the CDR3 is TGTGCCACCAGCAGCCTGGACAGGAAAGACACTGAAGCTTTCTTT.

This chain joins TRBV2 and TRBJ1-1; TRBD1 might be the D (6 bases). CDR1 and CDR2 from the germline V gene are SNHLY and FYNNEI. Trimming took off 6 bases at V and 5 bases at J, with 22 bases between the two ends. This CDR3 has 16 residues. CDR3 loop: CASRQSTRGMWTEAFF. In DNA, the CDR3 is TGTGCCAGCAGGCAATCCACAAGGGGGATGTGGACTGAAGCTTTCTTT.

This chain uses TRBV5-6 with TRBJ2-2; possible D gene TRBD2, 5 bases. Per the germline V gene, CDR1 is SGHDT and CDR2 is YYEEEE. With 3 bases removed from V and 8 bases from J, the gap between germline ends came to 11 bases. There are 13 residues in the CDR3. CDR3 in DNA: TGTGCCAGCAGCTATCCGGCGGGTGGGGAGCTGTTTTTT. As protein: CASSYPAGGELFF.

The CDR3 is CASSLQGAYYEQYF. CDR3 nucleotide sequence: TGTGCCAGCAGCTTGCAGGGGGCCTACTACGAGCAGTACTTC. The chain uses TRBV11-3 and TRBJ2-7; 8 nucleotides agree with TRBD1. The germline gives CDR1 SGHNT, CDR2 YENEEA. V lost 3 bases, J lost 3 bases, and 4 bases stayed unmatched. The CDR3 extends over 14 amino acids.